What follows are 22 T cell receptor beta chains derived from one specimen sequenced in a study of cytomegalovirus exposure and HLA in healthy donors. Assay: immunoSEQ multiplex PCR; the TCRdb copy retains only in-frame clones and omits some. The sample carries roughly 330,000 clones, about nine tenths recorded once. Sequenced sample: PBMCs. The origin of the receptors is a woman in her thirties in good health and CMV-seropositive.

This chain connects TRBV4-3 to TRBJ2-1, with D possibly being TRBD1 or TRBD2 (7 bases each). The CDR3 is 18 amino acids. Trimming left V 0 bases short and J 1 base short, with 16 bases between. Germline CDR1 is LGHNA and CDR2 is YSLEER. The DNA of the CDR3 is TGCGCCAGCAGCCAAGACAGGGGGGGAATGAGATCCTACAATGAGCAGTTCTTC. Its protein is CASSQDRGGMRSYNEQFF.

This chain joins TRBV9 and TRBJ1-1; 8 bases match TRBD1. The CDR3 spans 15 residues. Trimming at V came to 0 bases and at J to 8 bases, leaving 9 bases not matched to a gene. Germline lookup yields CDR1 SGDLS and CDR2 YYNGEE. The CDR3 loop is CASSVDQGAFSEAFF. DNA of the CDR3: TGTGCCAGCAGCGTAGACCAGGGGGCGTTCTCGGAAGCTTTCTTT.

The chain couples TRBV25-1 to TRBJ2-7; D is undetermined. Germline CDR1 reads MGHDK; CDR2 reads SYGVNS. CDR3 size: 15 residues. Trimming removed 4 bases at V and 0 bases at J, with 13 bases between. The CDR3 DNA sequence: TGTGCCAGCAGTGCCATTACGTTAGGCTCCTACGAGCAGTACTTC. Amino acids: CASSAITLGSYEQYF.

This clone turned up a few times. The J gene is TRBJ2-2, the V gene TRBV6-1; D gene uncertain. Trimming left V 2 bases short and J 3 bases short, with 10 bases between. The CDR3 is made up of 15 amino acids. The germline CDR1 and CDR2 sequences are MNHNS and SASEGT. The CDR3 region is CASSEKRWDTGELFF. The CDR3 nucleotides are TGTGCCAGCAGTGAAAAGCGTTGGGACACCGGGGAGCTGTTTTTT.

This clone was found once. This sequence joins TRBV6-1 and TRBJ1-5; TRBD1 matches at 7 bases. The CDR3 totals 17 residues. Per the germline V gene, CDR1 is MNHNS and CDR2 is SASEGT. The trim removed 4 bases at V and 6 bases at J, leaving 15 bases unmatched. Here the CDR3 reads CASSGGQARGSGQPQHF. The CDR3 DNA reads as TGTGCCAGCAGTGGAGGACAGGCCCGAGGTAGCGGTCAGCCCCAGCATTTT.

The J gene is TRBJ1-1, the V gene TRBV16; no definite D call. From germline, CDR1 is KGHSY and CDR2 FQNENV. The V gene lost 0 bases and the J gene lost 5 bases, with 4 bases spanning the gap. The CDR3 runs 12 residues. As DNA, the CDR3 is TGTGCCAGCAGCCAATCTTCGACTGAAGCTTTCTTT. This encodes CASSQSSTEAFF.

DNA of the CDR3: TGTGCCAGCAGTGAAGGAGATAGAGGCAGGCCTCCTGCTAACTATGGCTACACCTTC. This sequence encodes CASSEGDRGRPPANYGYTF. This chain uses TRBV6-4 with TRBJ1-2; D is unresolved. Per germline, CDR1 MRHNA and CDR2 SNTAGT. This CDR3 region has 19 residues. Trimming shortened V by 3 bases and J by 0 bases, and 23 bases separated the two germline ends.

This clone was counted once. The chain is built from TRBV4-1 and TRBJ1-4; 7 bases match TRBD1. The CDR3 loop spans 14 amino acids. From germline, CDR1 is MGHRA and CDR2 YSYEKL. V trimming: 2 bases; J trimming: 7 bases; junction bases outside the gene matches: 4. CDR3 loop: CASSQTGVAEKLFF. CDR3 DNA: TGCGCCAGCAGCCAAACAGGGGTGGCTGAAAAACTGTTTTTT.

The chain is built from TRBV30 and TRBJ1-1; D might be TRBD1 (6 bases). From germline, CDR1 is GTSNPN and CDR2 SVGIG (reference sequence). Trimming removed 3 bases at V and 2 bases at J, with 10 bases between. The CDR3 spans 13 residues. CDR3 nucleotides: TGTGCCTGGAGCACAGGGCCAAACACTGAAGCTTTCTTT. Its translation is CAWSTGPNTEAFF.

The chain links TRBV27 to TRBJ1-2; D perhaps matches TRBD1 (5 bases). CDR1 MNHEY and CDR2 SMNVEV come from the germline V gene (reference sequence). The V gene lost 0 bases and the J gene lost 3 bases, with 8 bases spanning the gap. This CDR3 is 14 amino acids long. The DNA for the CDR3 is TGTGCCAGCAGTTTATCGCAAGGGGACTATGGCTACACCTTC. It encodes CASSLSQGDYGYTF.

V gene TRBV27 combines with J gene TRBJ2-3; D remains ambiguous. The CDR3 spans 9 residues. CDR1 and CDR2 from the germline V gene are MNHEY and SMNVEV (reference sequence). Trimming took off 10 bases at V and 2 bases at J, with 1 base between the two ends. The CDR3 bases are TGTGCCAACACAGATACGCAGTATTTT. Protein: CANTDTQYF.

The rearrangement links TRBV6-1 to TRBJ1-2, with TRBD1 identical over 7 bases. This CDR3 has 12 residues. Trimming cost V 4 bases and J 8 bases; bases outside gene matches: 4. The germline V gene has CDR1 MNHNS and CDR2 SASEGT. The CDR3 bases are TGTGCCAGCAGTGGAGGGGGCAGAGGCTACACCTTC. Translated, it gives CASSGGGRGYTF.

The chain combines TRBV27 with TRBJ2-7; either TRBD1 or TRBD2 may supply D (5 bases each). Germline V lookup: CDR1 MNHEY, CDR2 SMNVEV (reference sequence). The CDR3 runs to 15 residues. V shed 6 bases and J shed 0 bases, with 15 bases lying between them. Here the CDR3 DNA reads TGTGCCAGCAGCCGCCCCGGGACCAGCTCCTACGAGCAGTACTTC. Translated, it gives CASSRPGTSSYEQYF.

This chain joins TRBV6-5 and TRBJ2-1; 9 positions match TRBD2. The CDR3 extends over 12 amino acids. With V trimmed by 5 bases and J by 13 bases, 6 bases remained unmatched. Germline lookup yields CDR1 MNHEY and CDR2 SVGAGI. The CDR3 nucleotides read TGTGCCAGCAGTCTACCGCGGGGGGGCCAGTTCTTC. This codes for CASSLPRGGQFF.

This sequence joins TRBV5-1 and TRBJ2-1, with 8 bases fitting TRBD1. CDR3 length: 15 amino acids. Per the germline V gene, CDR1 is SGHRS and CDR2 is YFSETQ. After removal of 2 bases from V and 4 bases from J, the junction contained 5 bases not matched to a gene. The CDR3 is CASSLGTGQYNEQFF. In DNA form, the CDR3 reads TGCGCCAGCAGCTTAGGGACAGGTCAATACAATGAGCAGTTCTTC. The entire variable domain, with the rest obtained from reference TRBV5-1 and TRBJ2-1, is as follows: KAGVTQTPRYLIKTRGQQVTLSCSPISGHRSVSWYQQTPGQGLQFLFEYFSETQRNKGNFPGRFSGRQFSNSRSEMNVSTLELGDSALYLCASSLGTGQYNEQFFGPGTRLTVL.

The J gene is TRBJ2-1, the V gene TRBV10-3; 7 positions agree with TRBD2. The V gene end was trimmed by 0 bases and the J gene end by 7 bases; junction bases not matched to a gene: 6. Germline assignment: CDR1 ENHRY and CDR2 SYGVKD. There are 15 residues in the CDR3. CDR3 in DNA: TGTGCCATCAGTGAGTCTGGCGGGAGTAGGAATGAGCAGTTCTTC. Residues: CAISESGGSRNEQFF.

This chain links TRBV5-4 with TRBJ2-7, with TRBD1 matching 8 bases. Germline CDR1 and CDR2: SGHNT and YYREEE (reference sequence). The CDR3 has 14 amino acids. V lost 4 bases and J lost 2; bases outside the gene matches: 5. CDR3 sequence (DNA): TGTGCCAGCAGCACGACAGGGGTCGCCTACGAGCAGTACTTC. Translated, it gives CASSTTGVAYEQYF.

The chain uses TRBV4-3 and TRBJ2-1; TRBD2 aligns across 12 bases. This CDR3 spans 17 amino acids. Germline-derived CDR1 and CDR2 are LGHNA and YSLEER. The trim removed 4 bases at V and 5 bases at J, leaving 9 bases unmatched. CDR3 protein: CASSPLAGGGLDNEQFF. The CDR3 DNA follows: TGCGCCAGCAGCCCCCTAGCGGGAGGGGGGCTAGACAATGAGCAGTTCTTC.

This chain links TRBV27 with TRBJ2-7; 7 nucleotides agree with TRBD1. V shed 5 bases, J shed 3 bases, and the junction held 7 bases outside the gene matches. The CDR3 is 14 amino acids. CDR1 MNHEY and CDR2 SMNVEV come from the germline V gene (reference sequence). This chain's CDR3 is CASSHGTEGYEQYF. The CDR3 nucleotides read TGTGCCAGCAGTCACGGGACAGAGGGCTACGAGCAGTACTTC.

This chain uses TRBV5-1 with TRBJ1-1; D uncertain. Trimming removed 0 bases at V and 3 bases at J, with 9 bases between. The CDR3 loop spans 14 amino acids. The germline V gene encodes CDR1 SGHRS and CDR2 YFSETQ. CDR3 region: CASSLADTDTEAFF. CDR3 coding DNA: TGCGCCAGCAGCTTGGCGGATACGGACACTGAAGCTTTCTTT. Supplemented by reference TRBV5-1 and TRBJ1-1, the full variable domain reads KAGVTQTPRYLIKTRGQQVTLSCSPISGHRSVSWYQQTPGQGLQFLFEYFSETQRNKGNFPGRFSGRQFSNSRSEMNVSTLELGDSALYLCASSLADTDTEAFFGQGTRLTVV.

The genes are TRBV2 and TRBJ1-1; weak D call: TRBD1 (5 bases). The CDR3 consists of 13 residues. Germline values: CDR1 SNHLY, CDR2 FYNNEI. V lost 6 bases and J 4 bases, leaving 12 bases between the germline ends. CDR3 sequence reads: CASRGTLATEAFF. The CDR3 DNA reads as TGTGCCAGCAGGGGGACTTTGGCCACTGAAGCTTTCTTT. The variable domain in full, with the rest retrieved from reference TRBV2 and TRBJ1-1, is EPEVTQTPSHQVTQMGQEVILRCVPISNHLYFYWYRQILGQKVEFLVSFYNNEISEKSEIFDDQFSVERPDGSNFTLKIRSTKLEDSAMYFCASRGTLATEAFFGQGTRLTVV.

The CDR3 spells CASSLRSLGASRAEQYF. The CDR3 nucleotides are TGTGCCAGCAGCTTAAGGTCCCTAGGGGCCTCCCGAGCAGAGCAGTACTTC. This chain joins TRBV13 and TRBJ2-7; D is perhaps TRBD1 (5 bases). This CDR3 comprises 17 residues. Germline CDR1 PRHDT, CDR2 FYEKMQ (reference sequence). V lost 2 bases and J 7 bases, leaving 24 bases between the germline ends.